This TCR beta chain came from a study of blood T cell repertoires in COVID-19. Study information: The United States, Italy and Spain provided the acute and convalescent COVID-19 samples. From T cells, B-cell-depleted T cells, or PBMCs came the material, which was cDNA or gDNA.

This clone was seen more than once but under ten times. As processed by the authors: Amplification with reference gene primers provided the estimates of nucleated cell counts. TCRdb's copy holds only in-frame clones and misses some; the assay was immunoSEQ multiplex PCR. Clone size and V and J calls were adopted from that table, with D and trimming inferred from the DNA. Here the sample spans hundreds of thousands of clones, 70% to 90% being singletons. Seattle participants joined during active infection and were tracked over time. The J segment lost 6 bases and the V segment lost 3 bases, leaving 5 bases of the junction unmatched. Per the germline V gene, CDR1 is SGHTA and CDR2 is FQGNSA. This CDR3 has 15 residues.

The rearrangement links TRBV7-2 to TRBJ1-2, with 12 bases fitting TRBD1. Sequencing input: peripheral blood. This clonotype originated in a woman in her 70s with COVID-19, enrolled during active disease. This chain's CDR3 is CASSFGTGGDNGYTF. CDR3 coding DNA: TGTGCCAGCAGCTTCGGGACAGGGGGCGACAATGGCTACACCTTC.